This T cell receptor beta chain originates from a study of response to subunit inactivated influenza vaccine. TCRdb processed the RT-PCR reads anew with MiXCR; each CDR3 protein has one entry. Here the sample spans about 800,000 distinct CDR3 sequences, approximately 21% being singletons. Points from the study as a whole: New T cells are recruited in small numbers by each seasonal influenza vaccination, according to the authors' suggestion.

This clonotype was picked up a small number of times. Its antigen is not identified. Sequenced material: PBMCs from blood, taken 4 to 6 days after vaccination. This TCR was recovered from a man in his fifties who received an inactivated influenza vaccine.

The CDR3: CASSHRGGYTF. The CDR3 DNA is TGTGCCAGCAGCCACAGGGGTGGCTACACCTTC. The genes are TRBV6-5 and TRBJ1-2; 7 nucleotides agree with TRBD1. The CDR3 has 11 amino acids. Germline V gene data show CDR1 as MNHEY and CDR2 as SVGAGI. Trimming cost V 6 bases and J 7 bases; bases outside gene matches: 2.